This T cell receptor (beta chain) comes out of a study of human T cells and chemical hapten exposure. Across the whole study: Upper inner arm skin measuring 2 cm by 2 cm received 2% DPC for sensitization. During the approximately 25-week study period, patients had diphenylcyclopropenone applied to the scalp every week.

Stated time point: patch test 1, 2 weeks after DPC sensitization. As for treatment: therapeutic diphenylcyclopropenone sensitization with weekly scalp DPC. The template was total RNA from unfractionated whole blood. TCRdb itself ran the RACE reads through MiXCR, one entry per CDR3 protein. Altogether about 360,000 distinct CDR3 sequences are present, approximately 4.4% being singletons, with the ten largest covering 2% to 2.5%. There are a few counts of this clonotype. What it binds is unknown. The germline CDR1 and CDR2 sequences are SGHRS and YFSETQ. There are 15 residues in the CDR3. The V gene end was trimmed by 2 bases and the J gene end by 4 bases; junction bases not matched to a gene: 1. Study conclusions and caveats: TCRs whose frequency exceeded 1 in 1000 remained the same following DPC sensitization.

The sequence was collected from a woman between 50 and 59 years old with alopecia areata. Some clones in this sample may be carry-over from other donors' samples. The material was whole blood, obtained in connection with sensitization to the hapten diphenylcyclopropenone (DPC). The chain links TRBV5-1 to TRBJ2-3; 13 nucleotides match TRBD2. The CDR3 nucleotides read TGCGCCAGCAGCTTCACTAGCGGGGGGGCAGATACGCAGTATTTT. Translating gives CASSFTSGGADTQYF.